Below are 18 T cell receptor beta chains sequenced from a single sample in a study of T-cell reconstitution after alpha-beta-depleted transplantation in children. Unique molecular identifiers tagged the TCRbeta library. TCRdb re-analysed the PCR reads in MiXCR, keeping a single row per CDR3 protein. In the table there are 500,000 to 750,000 distinct CDR3 sequences, 25% to 30% of which are singletons. Sequenced here: PBMCs, sampled before TCRalphabeta/CD19-depleted stem cell transplant. The receptors derive from a boy in the first two years of life with Wiskott-Aldrich syndrome, due to receive a stem cell transplant.

The rearrangement links TRBV5-5 to TRBJ2-1, with TRBD1 matching over 9 bases. The CDR3 has 15 residues. The V and J ends lost 2 bases and 2 bases, in that order; junction bases with no gene match: 2. In germline, CDR1 is SGHKS, CDR2 YYEKEE (reference sequence). DNA for the CDR3: TGTGCCAGCAGCTTTGGGACAGGGACCTACAATGAGCAGTTCTTC. It specifies CASSFGTGTYNEQFF. The entire variable domain, with the rest obtained from reference TRBV5-5 and TRBJ2-1, is as follows: DAGVTQSPTHLIKTRGQQVTLRCSPISGHKSVSWYQQVLGQGPQFIFQYYEKEERGRGNFPDRFSARQFPNYSSELNVNALLLGDSALYLCASSFGTGTYNEQFFGPGTRLTVL.

This clonotype occurred a few times. The J gene is TRBJ2-1, the V gene TRBV12-3 or TRBV12-4; 8 nucleotides agree with TRBD2. This CDR3 is built from 13 residues. J was trimmed by 6 bases and V by 6 bases; bases with no gene match: 4. The CDR3 DNA follows: TGTGCCAGCAGCCGTAGCGGGGCCAATGAGCAGTTCTTC. This gives the protein CASSRSGANEQFF.

This clonotype was counted only a few times. J is TRBJ2-1 and V is TRBV7-3, with D possibly matching TRBD2 (6 bases). Germline V gene sequence: CDR1 SGHTA, CDR2 FQGTGA. V lost 1 base, J lost 9 bases, and 19 bases lay in between. This CDR3 is 16 amino acids long. CDR3 DNA: TGTGCCAGCAGCTTAAGTAGCGGACCCACCGGGGGTGAGCAGTTCTTC. The encoded protein is CASSLSSGPTGGEQFF. The full variable domain, rest sourced from reference TRBV7-3 and TRBJ2-1, is GAGVSQTPSNKVTEKGKYVELRCDPISGHTALYWYRQSLGQGPEFLIYFQGTGAADDSGLPNDRFFAVRPEGSVSTLKIQRTERGDSAVYLCASSLSSGPTGGEQFFGPGTRLTVL.

The gene calls are TRBV9 and TRBJ2-1; TRBD1 matches at 10 bases. Per the germline V gene, CDR1 is SGDLS and CDR2 is YYNGEE. V was clipped by 1 base and J by 3 bases; unmatched bases: 4. The CDR3 sequence is 16 residues long. The CDR3 bases are TGTGCCAGCAGCGTACCTGGGACAGGGGTCTACAATGAGCAGTTCTTC. Its translation is CASSVPGTGVYNEQFF.

The chain joins TRBV24-1 to TRBJ1-1, with TRBD1 as a possible D gene (6 bases). Germline loops: CDR1 KGHDR, CDR2 SFDVKD. The CDR3 is 12 residues long. Trimming stripped 7 bases from V and 4 bases from J, with 9 bases between. CDR3 DNA sequence: TGTGCCACCAGCCAAGGGGGCACTGAAGCTTTCTTT. This codes for CATSQGGTEAFF.

This clonotype was seen a handful of times. This rearrangement joins TRBV4-1 to TRBJ2-7, with D possibly matching TRBD1 (6 bases). Trimming took 4 bases from V and 2 from J, leaving 18 bases between them. The CDR3 sequence is 16 residues long. Germline V gene sequence: CDR1 MGHRA, CDR2 YSYEKL. The CDR3 reads CASSPLRGFPTYEQYF. Here the CDR3 DNA reads TGCGCCAGCAGCCCTCTCAGGGGCTTCCCAACCTACGAGCAGTACTTC.

Ten or more counts support this clonotype. The rearrangement links TRBV7-2 to TRBJ2-3; TRBD2 matches at 12 bases. The CDR3 has 18 residues. CDR1 SGHTA and CDR2 FQGNSA come from the germline V gene. V was clipped by 0 bases and J by 0 bases; unmatched bases: 4. Here the CDR3 reads CASSLAYGTSGSTDTQYF. The DNA for the CDR3 is TGTGCCAGCAGCTTAGCGTATGGGACTAGCGGGAGCACAGATACGCAGTATTTT.

Only a few counts were recorded for this clonotype. This chain links TRBV6-5 with TRBJ2-1; D unresolved. V lost 0 bases and J lost 2, with 11 bases in between. Germline V gene lookup returns CDR1 MNHEY and CDR2 SVGAGI. The CDR3 consists of 16 residues. The CDR3 loop reads CASSYSGIPTYNEQFF. CDR3 coding DNA: TGTGCCAGCAGTTACTCGGGGATCCCTACCTACAATGAGCAGTTCTTC.

The V and J genes are TRBV24-1 and TRBJ1-5; D may be TRBD1 (6 bases). The CDR3 runs to 16 residues. V was cut by 8 bases and J by 3 bases, with 19 bases left in between. Germline V gives CDR1 KGHDR, CDR2 SFDVKD. CDR3 region: CATNNRVEVFNQPQHF. CDR3 DNA sequence: TGTGCCACCAATAACAGGGTCGAGGTGTTCAATCAGCCCCAGCATTTT.

The V call is TRBV30, the J call TRBJ1-4; the match to TRBD1 covers 7 bases. J was trimmed by 8 bases and V by 8 bases; bases with no gene match: 11. The germline V gene has CDR1 GTSNPN and CDR2 SVGIG (reference sequence). The CDR3 loop spans 13 amino acids. The CDR3 bases are TGTGCCGCGCCGACAGGGTTGAGCGAAAAACTGTTTTTT. Amino acids: CAAPTGLSEKLFF.

The chain joins TRBV6-1 to TRBJ1-2; 7 bases match TRBD1. V shed 6 bases, J shed 4 bases, and the junction held 8 bases outside the gene matches. The CDR3 has 14 residues. The germline gives CDR1 MNHNS, CDR2 SASEGT. The CDR3 DNA is TGTGCCAGCAGCTCCCCACAGGGGTCCTATGGCTACACCTTC. Encoded protein: CASSSPQGSYGYTF.

This clonotype was recorded a few times. The rearrangement links TRBV5-1 to TRBJ2-1; a possible D gene is TRBD2 (5 bases). The V end was cut by 4 bases, the J end by 5 bases, with 13 bases between. The CDR3 totals 14 residues. Germline CDR1 reads SGHRS; CDR2 reads YFSETQ. In nucleotides, the CDR3 is TGCGCCAGCAGCAACCGGACGGGAAACAATGAGCAGTTCTTC. It is translated as CASSNRTGNNEQFF. Full variable domain (missing parts from reference TRBV5-1 and TRBJ2-1): KAGVTQTPRYLIKTRGQQVTLSCSPISGHRSVSWYQQTPGQGLQFLFEYFSETQRNKGNFPGRFSGRQFSNSRSEMNVSTLELGDSALYLCASSNRTGNNEQFFGPGTRLTVL.

V usage is TRBV20-1 and J usage is TRBJ2-7; TRBD1 aligns across 10 bases. The germline CDR1 and CDR2 sequences are DFQATT and SNEGSKA (reference sequence). CDR3 length: 13 amino acids. With 6 bases clipped from V and 7 bases from J, the junction kept 9 bases outside the gene matches. CDR3 residues: CSAPDRGPREQYF. The DNA for the CDR3 is TGCAGTGCCCCCGACAGGGGGCCGAGGGAGCAGTACTTC.

The chain is built from TRBV7-9 and TRBJ2-1; 7 nucleotides line up with TRBD1. The junction had 12 bases not matched to a gene; V was cut back by 3 bases and J by 13 bases. The CDR3 is 14 amino acids. CDR1 and CDR2 (germline): SEHNR, FQNEAQ (reference sequence). The CDR3: CASSFSNRGPDQFF. The DNA for the CDR3 is TGTGCCAGCAGCTTTTCTAACAGGGGCCCTGACCAGTTCTTC.

This clonotype was picked up a small number of times. V and J are TRBV5-5 and TRBJ1-3; maybe TRBD1 (5 bases). Germline V lookup: CDR1 SGHKS, CDR2 YYEKEE (reference sequence). V dropped 2 bases and J dropped 0 bases, with 12 bases sitting between them. The CDR3 has 16 amino acids. The CDR3 sequence: CASSLRDAHSGNTIYF. CDR3 bases: TGTGCCAGCAGCTTACGGGACGCCCACTCTGGAAACACCATATATTTT.

This clonotype was detected only once. This sequence joins TRBV5-1 and TRBJ2-1, with 11 bases identical to TRBD2. Losses at the gene ends were 4 bases for V and 8 bases for J; bases not matched to a gene: 5. Germline V lookup: CDR1 SGHRS, CDR2 YFSETQ. This CDR3 region has 14 residues. This chain's CDR3 is CASSRGLAAHEQFF. The CDR3 region has the DNA TGCGCCAGCAGCCGGGGACTAGCGGCTCATGAGCAGTTCTTC.

The V and J genes are TRBV5-1 and TRBJ1-1, with unresolved D. Germline V gene data show CDR1 as SGHRS and CDR2 as YFSETQ. With 5 bases removed from V and 1 base from J, the gap between germline ends came to 12 bases. CDR3 length: 14 amino acids. The CDR3 reads CASRSTTSNTEAFF. In DNA, the CDR3 is TGCGCCAGCAGGTCTACTACATCGAACACTGAAGCTTTCTTT.

V is TRBV5-5 and J is TRBJ2-1; D uncertain. Germline CDR1 is SGHKS and CDR2 is YYEKEE (reference sequence). The CDR3 totals 13 residues. V was shortened by 0 bases and J by 15 bases, with 16 bases between the two germline ends. CDR3 in amino acids: CASSLVSVQRVFF. The CDR3 bases are TGTGCCAGCAGCTTGGTTAGTGTTCAACGGGTGTTCTTC.